This T cell receptor (beta chain) was retrieved from a study of T cells in Graves' hyperthyroidism and ophthalmopathy. Amplification targeted TCR beta CDR3 regions from RNA transcripts. During a first-round RT-PCR of the TCR CDR3, the HTBI primer set was used. TCRdb processed the multiplex PCR reads anew with MiXCR; each CDR3 protein has one entry. The sample lists fewer than 450,000 distinct CDR3 sequences; about a sixth were seen once. J was trimmed by 4 bases and V by 5 bases; bases with no gene match: 12. The germline CDR1 and CDR2 sequences are SGHDT and YYEEEE. The CDR3 totals 17 residues. The V gene is TRBV5-6, the J gene TRBJ2-2; TRBD2 matches 9 bases. Sequencing was done on a sample of blood. This sequence originates from a woman aged 25 to 39 with Graves' hyperthyroidism that later progressed to Graves' ophthalmopathy. The CDR3, as DNA: TGTGCCAGCAGACTGACTAGCGGAAGGTTATCCACCGGGGAGCTGTTTTTT. Residues: CASRLTSGRLSTGELFF.